This is a list of T cell receptor beta chains from one sample in a study of T cells in Graves' hyperthyroidism and ophthalmopathy. One entry per CDR3 protein results from TCRdb running MiXCR on the multiplex PCR reads. The profile shows around 540,000 distinct CDR3 sequences, roughly 16% of them singletons. Sequenced material: blood. These receptors originate from a woman in her thirties with Graves' ophthalmopathy. Both conserved end residues are part of each CDR3. A D gene is named only where the DNA matches it firmly. Clone size, where shown, is once, few, many, or a class for clones that have expanded.

v_call	d_call	clone_size	j_call	cdr3_aa	cdr3_nt
TRBV6-1	-	few	TRBJ1-3	CASRRTVSGNTIYF	TGTGCCAGCAGACGGACAGTCTCTGGAAACACCATATATTTT
TRBV28	TRBD2	-	TRBJ2-3	CASSFVLAGGPYTDTQYF	TGTGCCAGCAGTTTCGTCCTAGCGGGAGGGCCGTACACAGATACGCAGTATTTT
TRBV24-1	-	-	TRBJ2-2	CATSSRTGDTGELFF	TGTGCCACCAGTTCAAGGACGGGGGACACCGGGGAGCTGTTTTTT
TRBV5-1	-	many	TRBJ1-1	CASSLAGRSGAFF	TGCGCCAGCAGCTTGGCGGGGAGGAGTGGAGCTTTCTTT
TRBV6-2/TRBV6-3	-	-	TRBJ1-6	CASNLQGIDNSPLHF	TGTGCCAGCAACCTCCAGGGGATTGATAATTCACCCCTCCACTTT
TRBV7-9	-	few	TRBJ1-4	CASSLWGGSDEKLFF	TGTGCCAGCAGCTTATGGGGGGGCTCGGATGAAAAACTGTTTTTT
TRBV19	-	-	TRBJ1-1	CASSRLGVTGVTEAFF	TGTGCCAGTAGCCGCCTAGGTGTGACGGGGGTCACTGAAGCTTTCTTT
TRBV4-2	TRBD2	-	TRBJ2-7	CASSQTSGKSYEQYF	TGTGCCAGCAGCCAGACTAGCGGGAAATCCTACGAGCAGTACTTC
TRBV20-1	-	-	TRBJ2-7	CSARNYLARSSYEQYF	TGCAGTGCTAGGAACTATCTAGCGCGGAGCTCCTACGAGCAGTACTTC
TRBV10-3	-	-	TRBJ1-2	CAISQPPGTLNYTF	TGTGCCATCAGCCAACCTCCCGGGACGTTGAACTACACCTTC
TRBV7-2	-	few	TRBJ2-5	CASSLGGLYQETQYF	TGTGCCAGCAGCTTAGGGGGCCTGTACCAAGAGACCCAGTACTTC
TRBV28	-	-	TRBJ2-3	CASSLSPGDSQYF	TGTGCCAGCAGTTTATCCCCTGGGGATTCGCAGTATTTT
TRBV28	-	many	TRBJ2-7	CASTRRGVGSEEQYF	TGTGCCAGCACCCGAAGGGGGGTCGGGTCGGAAGAGCAGTACTTC
TRBV15	-	-	TRBJ2-7	CATSRDKTYEQYF	TGTGCCACCAGCAGAGACAAGACCTACGAGCAGTACTTC
TRBV20-1	TRBD2	-	TRBJ2-1	CSALAGNTYNEQFF	TGCAGTGCCCTAGCGGGAAACACCTACAATGAGCAGTTCTTC
TRBV19	-	-	TRBJ1-5	CATKEGPQPQHF	TGTGCCACCAAAGAGGGACCCCAGCCCCAGCATTTT
TRBV6-1	-	many	TRBJ2-1	CASSERPGNEQFF	TGTGCCAGCAGTGAACGACCAGGGAATGAGCAGTTCTTC
TRBV7-2	-	many	TRBJ1-3	CASSLASGKAGNTIYF	TGTGCCAGCAGCTTAGCTTCAGGGAAGGCTGGAAACACCATATATTTT
TRBV28	-	many	TRBJ1-3	CASSSDRRASGNTIYF	TGTGCCAGCAGTTCCGACAGGCGAGCCTCTGGAAACACCATATATTTT
TRBV4-2	-	few	TRBJ1-1	CASSQVGGVTEAFF	TGTGCCAGCAGCCAAGTAGGGGGGGTCACTGAAGCTTTCTTT
TRBV12-3/TRBV12-4	-	few	TRBJ1-4	CASSFRGRIEKLFF	TGTGCCAGCAGTTTTAGGGGCAGGATTGAAAAACTGTTTTTT
TRBV27	TRBD2	many	TRBJ2-3	CASSPGTSPTDTQYF	TGTGCCAGCAGTCCTGGGACTAGCCCCACAGATACGCAGTATTTT
TRBV7-2	-	-	TRBJ2-2	CASTIADTGELFF	TGTGCCAGCACCATAGCGGATACCGGGGAGCTGTTTTTT
TRBV7-9	-	many	TRBJ1-1	CASSLNTDANTEAFF	TGTGCCAGCAGCTTGAATACGGACGCAAACACTGAAGCTTTCTTT
TRBV3-2	-	few	TRBJ1-1	CASSQDFEHLGTEAFF	TGTGCCAGCAGCCAAGATTTCGAACACCTGGGGACTGAAGCTTTCTTT
TRBV4-2	-	many	TRBJ2-1	CASSDSSSNEQFF	TGTGCCAGCAGTGACTCGAGTAGCAATGAGCAGTTCTTC
TRBV6-2/TRBV6-3	-	many	TRBJ1-5	CASRKTGQNQPQHF	TGTGCCAGCAGAAAGACAGGACAAAATCAGCCCCAGCATTTT
TRBV7-3	-	many	TRBJ2-3	CASSLRDATDTQYF	TGTGCCAGCAGCTTAAGGGACGCCACAGATACGCAGTATTTT
TRBV7-9	TRBD1	many	TRBJ2-5	CASSLVLGQGKTQYF	TGTGCCAGCAGCTTAGTCCTGGGACAGGGAAAGACCCAGTACTTC
TRBV11-3	-	few	TRBJ2-3	CASSQSPVADTQYF	TGTGCCAGCAGTCAAAGCCCCGTCGCTGATACGCAGTATTTT
TRBV6-1	TRBD2	-	TRBJ2-7	CASRVMNRAGVYEQYF	TGTGCCAGCAGGGTTATGAACAGAGCGGGAGTCTACGAGCAGTACTTC
TRBV7-2	-	many	TRBJ1-2	CASSSRGPYGYTF	TGTGCCAGCAGCTCCCGGGGACCCTATGGCTACACCTTC
TRBV5-1	-	few	TRBJ2-7	CASSLMVMGSGPMRQYF	TGTGCCAGCAGCTTGATGGTGATGGGTAGCGGTCCCATGCGGCAGTACTTC